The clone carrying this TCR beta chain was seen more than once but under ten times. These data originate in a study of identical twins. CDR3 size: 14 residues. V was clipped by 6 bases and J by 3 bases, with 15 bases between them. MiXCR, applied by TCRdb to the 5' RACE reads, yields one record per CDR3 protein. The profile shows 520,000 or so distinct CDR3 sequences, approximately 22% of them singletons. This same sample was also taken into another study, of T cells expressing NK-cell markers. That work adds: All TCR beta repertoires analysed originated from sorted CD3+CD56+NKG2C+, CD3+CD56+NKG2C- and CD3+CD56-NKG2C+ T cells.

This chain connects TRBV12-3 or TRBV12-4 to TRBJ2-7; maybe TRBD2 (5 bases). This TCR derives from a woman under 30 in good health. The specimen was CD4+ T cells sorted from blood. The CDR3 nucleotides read TGTGCCAGCAGCCACACTAGGGCCGACTACGAGCAGTACTTC. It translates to CASSHTRADYEQYF.